The clone carrying this T cell receptor beta chain was recorded a few times. Trimming removed 4 bases from V and 2 bases from J; junction bases left unmatched: 8. Germline values: CDR1 SGHRS, CDR2 YFSETQ. CDR3 length: 17 residues. The sample comes from a study of control samples from healthy donors and cancer patients. Repertoires were generated with immunoSEQ multiplex PCR, while TCRdb's copy carries only in-frame clones and drops some. The sample holds 70,000 to 75,000 clones, 89% seen once. This rearrangement joins TRBV5-1 to TRBJ1-3; 11 nucleotides line up with TRBD1. The sample comprised PBMCs. This sequence originates from a man between 60 and 75 years old with lung cancer. CDR3 loop: CASSPLDRGHAGNTIYF. CDR3 nucleotide sequence: TGCGCCAGCAGCCCGCTGGACAGGGGGCACGCTGGAAACACCATATATTTT. Looking up the rest from reference TRBV5-1 and TRBJ1-3 gives the full variable domain: KAGVTQTPRYLIKTRGQQVTLSCSPISGHRSVSWYQQTPGQGLQFLFEYFSETQRNKGNFPGRFSGRQFSNSRSEMNVSTLELGDSALYLCASSPLDRGHAGNTIYFGEGSWLTVV.